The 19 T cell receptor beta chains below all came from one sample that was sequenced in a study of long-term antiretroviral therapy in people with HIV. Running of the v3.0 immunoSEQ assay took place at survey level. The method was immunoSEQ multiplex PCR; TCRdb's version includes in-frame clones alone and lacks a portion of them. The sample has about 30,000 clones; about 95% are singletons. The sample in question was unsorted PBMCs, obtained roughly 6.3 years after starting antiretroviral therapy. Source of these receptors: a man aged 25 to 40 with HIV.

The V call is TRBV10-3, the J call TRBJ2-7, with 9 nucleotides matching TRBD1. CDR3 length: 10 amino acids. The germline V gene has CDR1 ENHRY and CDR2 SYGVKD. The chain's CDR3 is CTEQGAAQYF. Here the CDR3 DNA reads TGTACAGAACAGGGGGCGGCCCAGTACTTC.

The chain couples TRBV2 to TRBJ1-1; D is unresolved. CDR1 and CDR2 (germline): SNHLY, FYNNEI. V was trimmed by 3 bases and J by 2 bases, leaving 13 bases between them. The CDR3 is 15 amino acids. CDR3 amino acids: CASSDPRVANTEAFF. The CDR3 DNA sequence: TGTGCCAGCAGTGATCCCCGTGTGGCCAACACTGAAGCTTTCTTT.

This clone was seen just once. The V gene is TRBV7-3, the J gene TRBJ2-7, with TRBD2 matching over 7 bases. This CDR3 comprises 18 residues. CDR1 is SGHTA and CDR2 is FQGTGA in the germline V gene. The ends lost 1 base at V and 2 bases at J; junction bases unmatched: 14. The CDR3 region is CASSLKPLVGGSTYEQYF. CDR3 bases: TGTGCCAGCAGCTTAAAACCCCTGGTCGGCGGGAGTACCTACGAGCAGTACTTC.

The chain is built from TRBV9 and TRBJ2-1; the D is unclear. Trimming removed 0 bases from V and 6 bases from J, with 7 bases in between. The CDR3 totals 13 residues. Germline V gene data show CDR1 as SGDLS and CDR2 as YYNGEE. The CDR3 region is CASSVVSGNEQFF. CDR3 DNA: TGTGCCAGCAGCGTAGTATCGGGCAATGAGCAGTTCTTC.

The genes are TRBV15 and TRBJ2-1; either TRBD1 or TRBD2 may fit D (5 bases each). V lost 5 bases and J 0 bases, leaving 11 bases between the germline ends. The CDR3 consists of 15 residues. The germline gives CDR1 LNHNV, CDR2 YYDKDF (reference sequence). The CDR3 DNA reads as TGTGCCACCAGCCCGGGGACGAGCTCCTACAATGAGCAGTTCTTC. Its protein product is CATSPGTSSYNEQFF.

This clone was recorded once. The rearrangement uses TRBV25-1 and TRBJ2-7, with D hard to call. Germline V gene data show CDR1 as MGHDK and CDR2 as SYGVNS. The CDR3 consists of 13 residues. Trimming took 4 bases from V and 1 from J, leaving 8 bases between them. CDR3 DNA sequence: TGTGCCAGCAGTGGATCAGGATCCTACGAGCAGTACTTC. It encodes CASSGSGSYEQYF.

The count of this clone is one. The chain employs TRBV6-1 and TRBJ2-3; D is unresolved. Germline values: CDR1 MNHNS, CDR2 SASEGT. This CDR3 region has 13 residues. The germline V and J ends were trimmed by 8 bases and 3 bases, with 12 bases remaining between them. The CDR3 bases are TGTGCCAGCCGTCTCGCCGGGACAGATACGCAGTATTTT. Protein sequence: CASRLAGTDTQYF.

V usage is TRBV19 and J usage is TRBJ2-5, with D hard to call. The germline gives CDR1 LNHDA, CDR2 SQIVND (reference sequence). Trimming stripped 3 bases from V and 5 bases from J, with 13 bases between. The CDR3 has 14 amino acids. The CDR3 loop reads CASSIWSGWETQYF. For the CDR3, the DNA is TGTGCCAGTAGTATCTGGTCGGGTTGGGAGACCCAGTACTTC.

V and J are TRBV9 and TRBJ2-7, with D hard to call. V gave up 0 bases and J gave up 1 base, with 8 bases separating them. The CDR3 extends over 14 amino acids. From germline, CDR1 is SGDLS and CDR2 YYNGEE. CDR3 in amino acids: CASSVGAKSYEQYF. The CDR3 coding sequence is TGTGCCAGCAGCGTAGGGGCTAAATCCTACGAGCAGTACTTC.

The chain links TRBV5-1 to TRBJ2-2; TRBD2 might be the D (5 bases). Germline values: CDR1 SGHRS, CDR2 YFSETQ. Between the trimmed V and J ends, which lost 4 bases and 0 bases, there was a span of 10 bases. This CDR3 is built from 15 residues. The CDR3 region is CASSLTGSNTGELFF. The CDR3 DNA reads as TGCGCCAGCAGCCTTACGGGGTCGAACACCGGGGAGCTGTTTTTT.

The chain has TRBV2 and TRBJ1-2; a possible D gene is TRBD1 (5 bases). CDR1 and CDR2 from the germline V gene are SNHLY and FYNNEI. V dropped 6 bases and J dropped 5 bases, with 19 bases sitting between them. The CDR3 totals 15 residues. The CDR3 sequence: CASRVGLGTVYGYTF. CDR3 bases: TGTGCCAGCAGAGTTGGCCTGGGGACCGTATATGGCTACACCTTC.

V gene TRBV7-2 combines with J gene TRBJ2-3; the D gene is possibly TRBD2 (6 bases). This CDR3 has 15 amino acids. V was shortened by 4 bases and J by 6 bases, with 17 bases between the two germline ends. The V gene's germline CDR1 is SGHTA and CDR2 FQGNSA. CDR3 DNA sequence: TGTGCCAGCAGCTCGCGGGGCCGCGGAGGGGATACGCAGTATTTT. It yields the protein CASSSRGRGGDTQYF.

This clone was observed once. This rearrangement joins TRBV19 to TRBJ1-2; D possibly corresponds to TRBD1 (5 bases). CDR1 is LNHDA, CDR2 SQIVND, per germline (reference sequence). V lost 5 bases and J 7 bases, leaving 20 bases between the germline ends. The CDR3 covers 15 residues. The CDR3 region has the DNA TGTGCCAGTAGTCCGGGGTGGGGGACCTTCGGTGGCTACACCTTC. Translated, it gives CASSPGWGTFGGYTF.

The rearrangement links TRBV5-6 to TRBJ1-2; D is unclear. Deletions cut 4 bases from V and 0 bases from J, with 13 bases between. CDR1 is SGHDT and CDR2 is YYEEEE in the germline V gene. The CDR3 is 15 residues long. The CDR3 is CASSRAGSSNYGYTF. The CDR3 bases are TGTGCCAGCAGCCGAGCCGGGTCCTCTAACTATGGCTACACCTTC.

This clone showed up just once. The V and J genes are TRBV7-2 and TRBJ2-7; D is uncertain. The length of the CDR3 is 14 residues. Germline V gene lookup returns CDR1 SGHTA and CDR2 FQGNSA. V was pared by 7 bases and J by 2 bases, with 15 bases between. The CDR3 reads CASTRQKGPYEQYF. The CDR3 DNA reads TGTGCCAGCACCCGTCAGAAGGGCCCCTACGAGCAGTACTTC.

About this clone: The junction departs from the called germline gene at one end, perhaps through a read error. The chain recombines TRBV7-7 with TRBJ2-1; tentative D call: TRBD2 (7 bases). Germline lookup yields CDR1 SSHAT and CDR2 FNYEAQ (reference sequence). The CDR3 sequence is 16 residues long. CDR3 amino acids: CASSLGGAGSYNEQFF. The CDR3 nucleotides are TGTGCTAGCAGCTTAGGGGGGGCGGGATCCTACAATGAGCAGTTCTTC.

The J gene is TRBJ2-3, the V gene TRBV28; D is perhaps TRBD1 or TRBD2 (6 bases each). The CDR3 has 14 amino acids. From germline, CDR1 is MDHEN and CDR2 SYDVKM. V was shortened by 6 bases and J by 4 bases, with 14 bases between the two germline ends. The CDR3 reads CASRGGAVADTQYF. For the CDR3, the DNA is TGTGCCAGCAGGGGGGGCGCCGTGGCAGATACGCAGTATTTT.

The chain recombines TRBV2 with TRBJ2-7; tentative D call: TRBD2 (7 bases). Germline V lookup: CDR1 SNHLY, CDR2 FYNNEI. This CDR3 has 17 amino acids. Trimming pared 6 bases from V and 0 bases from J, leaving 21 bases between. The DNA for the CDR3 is TGTGCCAGCAGGGCCCAGCGGCGGAGGGGGGGCTCCTACGAGCAGTACTTC. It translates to CASRAQRRRGGSYEQYF.

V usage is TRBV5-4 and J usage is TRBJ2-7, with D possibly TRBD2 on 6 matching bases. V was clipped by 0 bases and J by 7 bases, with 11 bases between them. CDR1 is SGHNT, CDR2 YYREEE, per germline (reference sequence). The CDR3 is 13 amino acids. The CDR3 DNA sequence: TGTGCCAGCAGCTTGGCGCGGGAAGGTGAGCAGTACTTC. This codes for CASSLAREGEQYF.